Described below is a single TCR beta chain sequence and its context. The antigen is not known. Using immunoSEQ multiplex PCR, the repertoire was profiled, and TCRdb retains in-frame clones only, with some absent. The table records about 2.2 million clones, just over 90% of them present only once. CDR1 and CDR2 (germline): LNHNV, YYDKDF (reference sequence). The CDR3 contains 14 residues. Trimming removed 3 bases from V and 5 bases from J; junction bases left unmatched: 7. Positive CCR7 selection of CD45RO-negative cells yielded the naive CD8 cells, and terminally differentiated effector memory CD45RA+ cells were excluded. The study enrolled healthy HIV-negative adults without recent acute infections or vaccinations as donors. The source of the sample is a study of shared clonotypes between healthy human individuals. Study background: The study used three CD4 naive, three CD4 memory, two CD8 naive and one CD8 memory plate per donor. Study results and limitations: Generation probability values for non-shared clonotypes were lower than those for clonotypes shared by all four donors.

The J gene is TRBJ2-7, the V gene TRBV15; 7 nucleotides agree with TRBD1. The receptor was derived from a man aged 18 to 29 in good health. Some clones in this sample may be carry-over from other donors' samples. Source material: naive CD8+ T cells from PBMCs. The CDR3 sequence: CATSRGVGGDEQYF. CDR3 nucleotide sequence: TGTGCCACCAGCAGGGGGGTAGGGGGCGACGAGCAGTACTTC.